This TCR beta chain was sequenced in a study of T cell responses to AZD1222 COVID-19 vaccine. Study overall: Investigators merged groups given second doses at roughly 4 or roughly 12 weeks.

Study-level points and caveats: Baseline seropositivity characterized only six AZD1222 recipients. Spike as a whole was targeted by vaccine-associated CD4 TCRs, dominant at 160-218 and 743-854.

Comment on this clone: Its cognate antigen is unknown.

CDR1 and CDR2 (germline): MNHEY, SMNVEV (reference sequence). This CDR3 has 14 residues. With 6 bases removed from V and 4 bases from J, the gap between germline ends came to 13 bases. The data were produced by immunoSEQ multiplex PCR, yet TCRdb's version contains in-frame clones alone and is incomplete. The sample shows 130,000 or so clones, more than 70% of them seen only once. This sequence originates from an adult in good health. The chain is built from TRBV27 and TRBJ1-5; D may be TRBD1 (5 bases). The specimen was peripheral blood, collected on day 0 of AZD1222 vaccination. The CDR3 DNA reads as TGTGCCAGCAGCCATGGGGGTGGGAATCAGCCCCAGCATTTT. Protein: CASSHGGGNQPQHF.